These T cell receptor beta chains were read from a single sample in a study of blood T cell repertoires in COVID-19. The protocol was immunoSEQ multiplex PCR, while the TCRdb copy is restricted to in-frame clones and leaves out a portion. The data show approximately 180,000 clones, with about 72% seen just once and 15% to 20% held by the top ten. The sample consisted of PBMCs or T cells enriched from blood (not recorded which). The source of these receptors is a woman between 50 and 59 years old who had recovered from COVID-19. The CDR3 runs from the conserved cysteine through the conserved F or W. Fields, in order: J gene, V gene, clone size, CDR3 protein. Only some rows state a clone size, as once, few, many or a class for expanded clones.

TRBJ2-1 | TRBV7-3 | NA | CASSSTGTEQFF
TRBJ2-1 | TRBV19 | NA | CASSKAGGLFF
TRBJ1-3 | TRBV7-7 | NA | CASSLHIGNTIYF
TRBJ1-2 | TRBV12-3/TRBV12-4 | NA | CASSPDSNYGYTF
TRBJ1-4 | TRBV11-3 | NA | CASSLESRAGNGRYEKLFF
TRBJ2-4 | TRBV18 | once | CASSPGGVGLKNIQYF
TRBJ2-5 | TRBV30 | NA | CAWSVLQAQETQYF
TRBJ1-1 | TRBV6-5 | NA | CASRATRGTEAFF
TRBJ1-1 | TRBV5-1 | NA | CASSLGAPGMRTEAFF
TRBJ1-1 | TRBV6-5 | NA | CASSYSTGRGAFF
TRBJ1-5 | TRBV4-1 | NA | CASSQDEWRNQPQHF
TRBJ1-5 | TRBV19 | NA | CASSSPPGQINQPQHF
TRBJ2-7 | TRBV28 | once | CASSLLGSRGGYSYEQYF
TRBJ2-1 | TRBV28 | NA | CASSASGRPSNEQFF
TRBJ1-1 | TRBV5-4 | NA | CASTGGGMNTEAFF
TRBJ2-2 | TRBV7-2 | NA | CATALLATGELFF
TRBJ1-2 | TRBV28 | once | CASSYRDRFYGYTF
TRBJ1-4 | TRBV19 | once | CATQDSSNEKLFF
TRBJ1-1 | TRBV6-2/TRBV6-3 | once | CASSYQLGQERRTEAFF
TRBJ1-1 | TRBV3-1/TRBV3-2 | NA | CASSQDAGTGGTEAFF
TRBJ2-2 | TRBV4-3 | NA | CASSQAVRQGRVAGELFF
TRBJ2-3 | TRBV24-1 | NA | CATSDRRASDTQYF
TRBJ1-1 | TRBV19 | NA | CASSVLRGQGAPEAFF
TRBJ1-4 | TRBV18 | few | CASSPGTGQGVEKLFF
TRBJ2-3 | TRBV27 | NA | CASRTVTDTQYF
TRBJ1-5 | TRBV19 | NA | CASSILTGGFFEIDQPQHF
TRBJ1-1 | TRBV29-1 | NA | CSASVEGNTEAFF
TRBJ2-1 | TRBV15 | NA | CATSRDPIAEQFF
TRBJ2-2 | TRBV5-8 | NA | CASSLTGLAGAGTGELFF
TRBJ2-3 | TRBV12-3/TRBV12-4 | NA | CASLKREGDTQYF
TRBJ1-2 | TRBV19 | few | CASSKFRTGDNYGYTF
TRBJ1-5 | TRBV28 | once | CASSLPGLLNQPQHF
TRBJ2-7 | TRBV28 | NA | CASTGSGRATYEQYF
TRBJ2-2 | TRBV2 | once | CASSETGGELFF
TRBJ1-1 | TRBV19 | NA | CASNTGTGGITEAFF
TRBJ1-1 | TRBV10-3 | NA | CAISVRGEMNTEAFF
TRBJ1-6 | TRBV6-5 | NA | CASSYNDKGPNLHF
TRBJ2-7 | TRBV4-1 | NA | CASSQGEQGWVEQYF
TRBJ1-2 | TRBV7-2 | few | CASSPGTGPGYGYTF
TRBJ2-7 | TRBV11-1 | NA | CATRDTGSYEQYF
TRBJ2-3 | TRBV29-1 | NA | CSTQDRLLTDTQYF
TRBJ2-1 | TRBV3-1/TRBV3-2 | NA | CASSWTASSYNEQFF
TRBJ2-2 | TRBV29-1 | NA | CSAPRSGGSNTGELFF
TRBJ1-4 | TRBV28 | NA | CASSLLQGSTVGKLFF
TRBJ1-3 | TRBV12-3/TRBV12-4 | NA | CASSLSSGNTIYF
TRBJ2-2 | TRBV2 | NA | CASSDRGETGDTGELFF
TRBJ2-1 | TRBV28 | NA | CASSSPAAGVRNEQFF